What follows are 12 T cell receptor beta chains derived from one specimen sequenced in a study of regulatory T cells in long-lasting Graves disease. Construction of the TCR beta libraries employed iRepertoire HTBI primers in conjunction with Arm-PCR of CDR3 regions. TCRdb re-called the multiplex PCR reads through MiXCR, storing one row per CDR3 protein. The profile shows about 460,000 distinct CDR3 sequences, around a fifth of them singletons. Specified time point: persistent/refractory GD, antithyroid drugs over 5 years with positive TRAb. PBMC RNA was the source of the TCR library. The sequencing used peripheral blood mononuclear cells (PBMCs), collected when the disease was refractory, from a patient treated with antithyroid drugs. The receptors derive from a female donor with Graves disease.

This clonotype was seen ten or more times. The chain employs TRBV28 and TRBJ1-6; D is possibly TRBD1 (6 bases). Germline V gene sequence: CDR1 MDHEN, CDR2 SYDVKM. The CDR3 is 13 amino acids. Trimming stripped 6 bases from V and 7 bases from J, with 10 bases between. The CDR3 here is CASRNRENSPLHF. The CDR3 nucleotides are TGTGCCAGCAGAAACAGGGAAAATTCACCCCTCCACTTT.

CDR3 amino acids: CASIGQGGTGELFF. DNA of the CDR3: TGTGCCAGCATAGGCCAGGGGGGCACCGGGGAGCTGTTTTTT. The V call is TRBV2, the J call TRBJ2-2; D is possibly TRBD1 (7 bases). CDR3 length: 14 amino acids. The V gene's germline CDR1 is SNHLY and CDR2 FYNNEI. Trimming took 7 bases from V and 4 from J, leaving 13 bases between them. Variable domain in full (rest from reference TRBV2 and TRBJ2-2): EPEVTQTPSHQVTQMGQEVILRCVPISNHLYFYWYRQILGQKVEFLVSFYNNEISEKSEIFDDQFSVERPDGSNFTLKIRSTKLEDSAMYFCASIGQGGTGELFFGEGSRLTVL.

The chain couples TRBV18 to TRBJ2-7; D may be TRBD2 (5 bases). Germline V gene lookup returns CDR1 KGHSH and CDR2 LQKENI. The CDR3 sequence is 14 residues long. With 6 bases removed from V and 1 base from J, the gap between germline ends came to 13 bases. CDR3 nucleotides: TGTGCCAGCTCGATCCGGGATCCTTCCTACGAGCAGTACTTC. It yields the protein CASSIRDPSYEQYF.

This clonotype showed up many times. The chain links TRBV28 to TRBJ2-2; D gene unclear. V lost 6 bases to trimming and J lost 2 bases, with 4 bases between them. The CDR3 length is 12 residues. Germline values: CDR1 MDHEN, CDR2 SYDVKM. CDR3 sequence reads: CASSRNTGELFF. The CDR3 coding sequence is TGTGCCAGCAGCAGAAACACCGGGGAGCTGTTTTTT.

The chain links TRBV20-1 to TRBJ1-4, with a weak D call TRBD1 (5 bases). The CDR3 sequence is 15 residues long. Germline CDR1 DFQATT, CDR2 SNEGSKA (reference sequence). Trimming stripped 5 bases from V and 8 bases from J, with 21 bases between. CDR3 bases: TGCAGTGCTGGAAAAGTACAGGAAGGTAGGGAAAAACTGTTTTTT. This encodes CSAGKVQEGREKLFF.

The chain uses TRBV14 and TRBJ1-1; TRBD1 might be the D (5 bases). The CDR3 contains 17 residues. Trimming cost V 1 base and J 0 bases, with 15 bases left between them. Per the germline V gene, CDR1 is SGHDN and CDR2 is FVKESK. The CDR3 DNA follows: TGTGCCAGCAGCCAAGCAAGCCGACAGAATTTGAACACTGAAGCTTTCTTT. This codes for CASSQASRQNLNTEAFF.

CDR3 region: CASSWAGTSNTGELFF. For the CDR3, the DNA is TGTGCCAGCAGCTGGGCCGGGACCTCTAACACCGGGGAGCTGTTTTTT. The chain uses TRBV7-2 and TRBJ2-2; D may match TRBD1 or TRBD2 (5 bases each). V shed 4 bases and J shed 2 bases, with 14 bases lying between them. There are 16 residues in the CDR3. Germline-derived CDR1 and CDR2 are SGHTA and FQGNSA.

In its sample, this clonotype was seen many times. The chain combines TRBV5-1 with TRBJ1-1; D is ambiguous. The V gene's germline CDR1 is SGHRS and CDR2 YFSETQ. Trimming pared 2 bases from V and 1 base from J, leaving 9 bases between. CDR3 length equals 14 residues. CDR3 DNA sequence: TGCGCCAGCAGCTTTTCCGGAGAGAACACTGAAGCTTTCTTT. Encoded protein: CASSFSGENTEAFF.

This clonotype showed up just a few times. The rearrangement uses TRBV25-1 and TRBJ2-7; D gene unclear. The V gene's germline CDR1 is MGHDK and CDR2 SYGVNS. This CDR3 comprises 12 residues. Trimming stripped 1 base from V and 4 bases from J, with 5 bases between. The CDR3 loop reads CASSEWGYEQYF. CDR3 nucleotides: TGTGCCAGCAGTGAATGGGGTTACGAGCAGTACTTC.

This clonotype has a count of ten or more. This chain connects TRBV6-5 to TRBJ2-5; tentatively, D is TRBD2 (6 bases). This CDR3 contains 14 residues. Germline values: CDR1 MNHEY, CDR2 SVGAGI. V was trimmed by 2 bases and J by 5 bases, leaving 12 bases between them. The CDR3 region has the DNA TGTGCCAGCAGTTACGGCGGGGCCGGGGAGACCCAGTACTTC. Translated: CASSYGGAGETQYF.

The chain uses TRBV6-1 and TRBJ2-3; D is possibly TRBD2 (7 bases). This CDR3 comprises 14 residues. Germline V gene data show CDR1 as MNHNS and CDR2 as SASEGT. V dropped 9 bases and J dropped 2 bases, with 15 bases sitting between them. Here the CDR3 reads CASSAGDNTDTQYF. The DNA of the CDR3 is TGTGCCAGTTCGGCGGGGGACAACACAGATACGCAGTATTTT.

This clonotype was counted only a few times. The rearrangement uses TRBV30 and TRBJ2-7; 8 bases line up with TRBD1. The CDR3 loop spans 11 amino acids. With V trimmed by 3 bases and J by 10 bases, 5 bases remained unmatched. Germline CDR1 is GTSNPN and CDR2 is SVGIG (reference sequence). Written as DNA, the CDR3 is TGTGCCTGGAGAGGACAGGGTAACCAGTACTTC. Its protein is CAWRGQGNQYF.